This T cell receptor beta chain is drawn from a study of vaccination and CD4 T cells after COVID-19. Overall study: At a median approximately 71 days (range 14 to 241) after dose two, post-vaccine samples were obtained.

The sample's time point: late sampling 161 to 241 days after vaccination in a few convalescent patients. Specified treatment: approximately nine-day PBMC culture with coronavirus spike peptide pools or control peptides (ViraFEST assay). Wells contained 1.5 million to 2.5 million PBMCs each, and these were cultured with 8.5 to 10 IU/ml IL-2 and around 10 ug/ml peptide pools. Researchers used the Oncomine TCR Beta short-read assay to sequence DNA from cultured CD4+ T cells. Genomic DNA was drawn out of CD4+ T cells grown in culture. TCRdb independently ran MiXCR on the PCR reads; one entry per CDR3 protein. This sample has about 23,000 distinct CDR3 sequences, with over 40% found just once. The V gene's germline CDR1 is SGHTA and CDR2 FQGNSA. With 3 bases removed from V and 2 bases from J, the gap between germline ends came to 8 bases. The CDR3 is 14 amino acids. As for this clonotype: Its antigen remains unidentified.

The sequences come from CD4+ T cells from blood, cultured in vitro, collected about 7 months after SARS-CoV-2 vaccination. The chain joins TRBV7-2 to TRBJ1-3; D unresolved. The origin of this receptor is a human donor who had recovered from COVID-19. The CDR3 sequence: CASSLFAPGNTIYF. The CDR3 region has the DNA TGTGCCAGCAGCTTGTTCGCCCCTGGAAACACCATATATTTT. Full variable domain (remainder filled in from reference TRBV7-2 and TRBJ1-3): GAGVSQSPSNKVTEKGKDVELRCDPISGHTALYWYRQSLGQGLEFLIYFQGNSAPDKSGLPSDRFSAERTGGSVSTLTIQRTQQEDSAVYLCASSLFAPGNTIYFGEGSWLTVV.